The rows below give T cell receptor beta chains drawn from one sample of a study of blood T cell repertoires in COVID-19. The data were produced by immunoSEQ multiplex PCR, yet TCRdb's version contains in-frame clones alone and is incomplete. The sample includes around 310,000 clones, 88% seen only once; the top ten take 4%. Sequencing was done on a sample of peripheral blood. The receptor set was obtained from a woman aged 50 to 60 with active or convalescent COVID-19. The CDR3 runs from the conserved cysteine through the conserved F or W. Expanded clones get a size class; other rows say once, few or many, or leave the size out.

>TRBJ1-1|once|TRBV10-1
CANNRGRNTEAFF
>TRBJ2-1|NA|TRBV7-9
CASSLNSGGYNEQFF
>TRBJ1-1|NA|TRBV7-2
CASSLERQGAEAFF
>TRBJ2-7|NA|TRBV27
CASSLRGQGYEQYF
>TRBJ2-5|NA|TRBV6-2/TRBV6-3
CASSTDRGGETQYF
>TRBJ2-5|NA|TRBV6-2/TRBV6-3
CASSLAGGPTQYF
>TRBJ1-6|NA|TRBV15
CATSWGQGARSPLHF
>TRBJ1-5|NA|TRBV6-2/TRBV6-3
CASSYSLGGVGPQHF
>TRBJ2-7|NA|TRBV11-2
CASSLHSSYEQYF
>TRBJ1-2|NA|TRBV27
CASSLRIREGGYTF
>TRBJ2-1|once|TRBV10-3
CAISLAGGTYNEQFF
>TRBJ2-3|few|TRBV5-4
CASSLDTISTDTQYF
>TRBJ1-3|NA|TRBV7-2
CASSLNRISGNTIYF
>TRBJ1-1|NA|TRBV7-2
CASSLATGNTEAFF